Following are 11 T cell receptor beta chains from one sample sequenced in a study of T-cell reconstitution after alpha-beta-depleted transplantation in children. Preparation of the TCRbeta library used unique molecular identifiers. TCRdb reprocessed the PCR reads with MiXCR, giving one entry per CDR3 protein. The repertoire has some 130,000 distinct CDR3 sequences, around 9.8% of them found once; the top ten carry approximately 25%. The material sequenced was PBMCs, mostly from graft donor cells, taken 180 days after TCRalphabeta/CD19-depleted stem cell transplant. The receptors were gathered from a girl under three years old who had a stem cell transplant for combined immunodeficiency, so the T cells may come from the graft donor.

There are a few counts of this clonotype. The J gene is TRBJ2-3, the V gene TRBV19; D not certain. In germline, CDR1 is LNHDA, CDR2 SQIVND (reference sequence). Deletions cut 3 bases from V and 1 base from J, with 5 bases between. CDR3 length equals 13 residues. CDR3 nucleotides: TGTGCCAGTAGTATCGAGGGCACAGATACGCAGTATTTT. Encoded protein: CASSIEGTDTQYF.

V and J are TRBV5-1 and TRBJ2-5; 9 positions agree with TRBD1. With V trimmed by 5 bases and J by 6 bases, 11 bases remained unmatched. Germline-derived CDR1 and CDR2 are SGHRS and YFSETQ. This CDR3 is built from 15 residues. Written as DNA, the CDR3 is TGCGCCAGCAGGATTGCCGGGACAGGGTTAAAGACCCAGTACTTC. The encoded protein is CASRIAGTGLKTQYF.

The J gene is TRBJ1-2, the V gene TRBV29-1, with TRBD1 matching over 7 bases. The germline gives CDR1 SQVTM, CDR2 ANQGSEA. CDR3 length: 15 residues. J was trimmed by 6 bases and V by 6 bases; bases with no gene match: 16. The CDR3 here is CSVGTSGGRSNGYTF. CDR3 sequence (DNA): TGCAGCGTGGGGACATCAGGGGGTAGAAGTAATGGCTACACCTTC.

The V gene is TRBV5-1, the J gene TRBJ1-6, with 9 bases fitting TRBD1. CDR3 length equals 18 residues. Germline trimming cut 2 bases from V and 4 bases from J; bases unmatched to any gene: 10. Germline V gene data show CDR1 as SGHRS and CDR2 as YFSETQ. CDR3 in amino acids: CASSFGQGQTRYNSPLHF. CDR3 DNA sequence: TGCGCCAGCAGCTTCGGACAGGGGCAAACGAGATATAATTCACCCCTCCACTTT.

This clonotype was picked up a small number of times. V and J are TRBV5-1 and TRBJ1-2, with D unclear. V gave up 0 bases and J gave up 0 bases, with 21 bases separating them. This CDR3 spans 19 amino acids. Germline values: CDR1 SGHRS, CDR2 YFSETQ. In DNA, the CDR3 is TGCGCCAGCAGCTTGGTGGTATCAGGAGCCCCAATTCCTAACTATGGCTACACCTTC. Translating it yields CASSLVVSGAPIPNYGYTF. Using reference TRBV5-1 and TRBJ1-2 for the parts outside the CDR3, the full variable domain is KAGVTQTPRYLIKTRGQQVTLSCSPISGHRSVSWYQQTPGQGLQFLFEYFSETQRNKGNFPGRFSGRQFSNSRSEMNVSTLELGDSALYLCASSLVVSGAPIPNYGYTFGSGTRLTVV.

The chain recombines TRBV7-2 with TRBJ2-3; the match to TRBD2 covers 8 bases. J was trimmed by 7 bases and V by 5 bases; bases with no gene match: 14. The length of the CDR3 is 16 residues. Germline V gives CDR1 SGHTA, CDR2 FQGNSA. CDR3 region: CASSHPPGLGLNTQYF. Here the CDR3 DNA reads TGTGCCAGCAGCCACCCCCCGGGACTAGGTTTAAATACGCAGTATTTT.

This clonotype was seen a few times. The CDR3 here is CASSGLAGVAYEQYF. DNA of the CDR3: TGTGCCAGCAGTGGACTAGCGGGGGTGGCCTACGAGCAGTACTTC. The gene calls are TRBV11-2 and TRBJ2-7; 13 bases line up with TRBD2. Germline lookup yields CDR1 SGHAT and CDR2 FQNNGV. The CDR3 sequence is 15 residues long. The ends lost 6 bases at V and 2 bases at J; junction bases unmatched: 4.

In its sample, this clonotype was seen once. V and J are TRBV7-2 and TRBJ1-1; no firm D call. The CDR3 totals 17 residues. The germline V gene encodes CDR1 SGHTA and CDR2 FQGNSA. The V end was cut by 0 bases, the J end by 3 bases, with 17 bases between. CDR3 amino acids: CASSLASATGGYTEAFF. For the CDR3, the DNA is TGTGCCAGCAGCTTAGCCTCCGCGACGGGAGGGTACACTGAAGCTTTCTTT.

This clonotype was detected a few times. In DNA, the CDR3 is TGTGCCAGCCACCTGCAGGGCGGGGGGGAACAAGAGACCCAGTACTTC. It is translated as CASHLQGGGEQETQYF. V and J are TRBV7-2 and TRBJ2-5, with 9 nucleotides matching TRBD2. V shed 8 bases, J shed 2 bases, and the junction held 12 bases outside the gene matches. The CDR3 spans 16 residues. From germline, CDR1 is SGHTA and CDR2 FQGNSA.

This rearrangement joins TRBV14 to TRBJ2-1; maybe TRBD2 (5 bases). V lost 4 bases, J lost 3 bases, and 13 bases lay in between. Germline CDR1 SGHDN, CDR2 FVKESK. This CDR3 comprises 15 residues. The CDR3 DNA sequence: TGTGCCAGCAGCCCTGGAGGCTGGTACTACAATGAGCAGTTCTTC. Translating gives CASSPGGWYYNEQFF.

The V gene is TRBV27, the J gene TRBJ2-3; 15 bases map to TRBD2. The V gene end was trimmed by 5 bases and the J gene end by 6 bases; junction bases not matched to a gene: 15. The CDR3 runs to 19 residues. Germline V lookup: CDR1 MNHEY, CDR2 SMNVEV (reference sequence). Here the CDR3 DNA reads TGTGCCAGCAGTCCCGGACTAGCGGGAGGGCCTGGGTGGCCTGATACGCAGTATTTT. Protein: CASSPGLAGGPGWPDTQYF.